What follows are 2 T cell receptor beta chains derived from one specimen sequenced in a study of CD8 T cells in Susac syndrome. When the RNA was reverse transcribed, random hexamers were used with an input of roughly 0.45 to 1 ug. TCRdb independently ran MiXCR on the immunoSEQ multiplex PCR reads; one entry per CDR3 protein. The data hold around 300,000 distinct CDR3 sequences, with roughly 94% observed a single time. Sequencing used CD4+ T cells from PBMCs. The receptors originated from a human donor with multiple sclerosis.

V and J are TRBV29-1 and TRBJ2-7; TRBD2 might be the D (7 bases). The length of the CDR3 is 15 residues. Germline CDR1 SQVTM, CDR2 ANQGSEA. The germline V and J ends were trimmed by 6 bases and 2 bases, with 20 bases remaining between them. The CDR3 nucleotides are TGCAGCGTCGGGGAGGGGGGACAAGGGACCTACGAGCAGTACTTC. Translation gives CSVGEGGQGTYEQYF.

The chain combines TRBV4-3 with TRBJ2-5; no definite D call. V was clipped by 1 base and J by 5 bases, with 14 bases between them. This CDR3 comprises 15 residues. The germline V gene encodes CDR1 LGHNA and CDR2 YSLEER. For the CDR3, the DNA is TGCGCCAGCAGCCAAGGGCGGCTAGTTAAGGAGACCCAGTACTTC. This codes for CASSQGRLVKETQYF.